The 23 T cell receptor beta chains presented below share a single source sample, sequenced in a study of blood T cell repertoires in COVID-19. Here immunoSEQ multiplex PCR was the method, and the copy in TCRdb shows in-frame clones only, minus some. The sample carries approximately 290,000 clones, 80% to 90% recorded once. Sequenced: PBMCs or T cells enriched from blood (not recorded which). The receptors come from a woman aged 25 to 39 who had recovered from COVID-19.

This chain connects TRBV6-1 to TRBJ1-4; a weak D match, TRBD1 (6 bases). V gave up 4 bases and J gave up 7 bases, with 25 bases separating them. The CDR3 has 18 residues. Germline V lookup: CDR1 MNHNS, CDR2 SASEGT. CDR3 in DNA: TGTGCCAGCAGTGTCCGAGGAAGGGGGTGGGTGGTCAGTGAAAAACTGTTTTTT. As protein: CASSVRGRGWVVSEKLFF.

The CDR3 sequence: CATTDTYNEQFF. The CDR3 DNA is TGTGCCACCACGGACACCTACAATGAGCAGTTCTTC. The chain has TRBV19 and TRBJ2-1, with D maybe TRBD1 (5 bases). Trimming took off 10 bases at V and 2 bases at J, with 9 bases between the two ends. The germline gives CDR1 LNHDA, CDR2 SQIVND (reference sequence). The CDR3 runs to 12 residues.

The chain joins TRBV11-2 to TRBJ2-7, with 7 positions matching TRBD2. CDR3 length equals 14 residues. Germline CDR1 reads SGHAT; CDR2 reads FQNNGV. V shed 3 bases, J shed 3 bases, and the junction held 5 bases outside the gene matches. In nucleotides, the CDR3 is TGTGCCAGCAGCTTGGGGGGGGGAAACTACGAGCAGTACTTC. It specifies CASSLGGGNYEQYF.

The chain uses TRBV5-6 and TRBJ1-5; TRBD1 agrees at 9 bases. CDR1 and CDR2 from the germline V gene are SGHDT and YYEEEE. This CDR3 region has 14 residues. J gave up 5 bases and V 2 bases, and 2 bases lay outside the gene matches. Here the CDR3 reads CASSFGTGYQPQHF. CDR3 DNA: TGTGCCAGCAGCTTCGGGACAGGGTATCAGCCCCAGCATTTT.

A note on this clone: An end of the junction differs from the germline gene, which may be a read error. The chain is built from TRBV27 and TRBJ1-1; D is ambiguous. The CDR3 runs to 13 residues. CDR1 is MNHEY and CDR2 is SMNVEV in the germline V gene (reference sequence). CDR3 residues: CASSPYWSATRVF. The CDR3 DNA follows: TGTGCCAGCAGTCCCTACTGGTCGGCGACCCGGGTCTTT.

This rearrangement joins TRBV2 to TRBJ1-3, with 7 bases lining up with TRBD1. The CDR3 has 16 residues. CDR1 and CDR2 from the germline V gene are SNHLY and FYNNEI. V was pared by 6 bases and J by 8 bases, with 16 bases of the junction left unmatched. CDR3 protein: CASRGGLQGQGDTIYF. Here the CDR3 DNA reads TGTGCCAGCAGAGGGGGCCTACAGGGCCAGGGCGACACCATATATTTT.

The chain is built from TRBV6-5 and TRBJ2-3, with TRBD2 identical over 13 bases. The CDR3 is made up of 15 amino acids. Trimming removed 6 bases from V and 4 bases from J; junction bases left unmatched: 4. Looked up from germline, CDR1 is MNHEY and CDR2 is SVGAGI. CDR3 in amino acids: CASSRLAGGADTQYF. The CDR3 DNA follows: TGTGCCAGCAGCCGACTAGCGGGAGGAGCAGATACGCAGTATTTT.

The rearrangement joins TRBV12-3 or TRBV12-4 to TRBJ1-4, with D perhaps TRBD1 (6 bases). CDR3 length: 13 residues. The V gene lost 3 bases and the J gene lost 8 bases, with 10 bases spanning the gap. The CDR3 DNA reads TGTGCCAGCAGTTTTGGGGGCAGCGAAAAACTGTTTTTT. This sequence encodes CASSFGGSEKLFF.

V usage is TRBV29-1 and J usage is TRBJ2-3; 16 bases align to TRBD2. The CDR3 consists of 15 residues. Germline-derived CDR1 and CDR2 are SQVTM and ANQGSEA. V lost 6 bases, J lost 5 bases, and 5 bases stayed unmatched. The CDR3 DNA sequence: TGCAGCGTCATGGGACTAGCGGGGGGGCTAGATACGCAGTATTTT. Encoded protein: CSVMGLAGGLDTQYF.

The chain recombines TRBV24-1 with TRBJ2-2; the match to TRBD1 covers 9 bases. The germline gives CDR1 KGHDR, CDR2 SFDVKD. CDR3 size: 19 residues. V shed 4 bases and J 6 bases; nucleotides not matched to a gene: 17. CDR3 nucleotides: TGTGCCACCAGTGACTCTCTCTCGGACAGGGGCTCCGGGGCCGGGGAGCTGTTTTTT. This translates into CATSDSLSDRGSGAGELFF.

The V gene is TRBV19, the J gene TRBJ2-7; 10 bases agree with TRBD1. Trimming at V came to 3 bases and at J to 7 bases, leaving 9 bases not matched to a gene. There are 15 residues in the CDR3. Germline V gene lookup returns CDR1 LNHDA and CDR2 SQIVND (reference sequence). The CDR3 spells CASSIGRQGALEQYF. The CDR3 DNA follows: TGTGCCAGTAGTATTGGGAGACAGGGGGCGCTGGAGCAGTACTTC.

The rearrangement joins TRBV28 to TRBJ1-1; no clear D. The germline V gene has CDR1 MDHEN and CDR2 SYDVKM. V was shortened by 3 bases and J by 2 bases, with 4 bases between the two germline ends. This CDR3 has 12 residues. CDR3 region: CASSFVNTEAFF. DNA for the CDR3: TGTGCCAGCAGTTTCGTAAACACTGAAGCTTTCTTT.

J is TRBJ2-3 and V is TRBV9; 9 nucleotides match TRBD2. Unmatched junction bases numbered 14, after V lost 6 bases and J lost 6 bases. Germline assignment: CDR1 SGDLS and CDR2 YYNGEE. This CDR3 contains 16 residues. The CDR3 DNA reads as TGTGCCAGCAACTCTTTTGCGGGGGGGAAGCGGGATACGCAGTATTTT. Protein sequence: CASNSFAGGKRDTQYF. The whole variable domain, remainder taken from reference TRBV9 and TRBJ2-3, is DSGVTQTPKHLITATGQRVTLRCSPRSGDLSVYWYQQSLDQGLQFLIQYYNGEERAKGNILERFSAQQFPDLHSELNLSSLELGDSALYFCASNSFAGGKRDTQYFGPGTRLTVL.

The V and J genes are TRBV27 and TRBJ2-5; 9 bases fit TRBD1. This CDR3 comprises 14 residues. The ends lost 2 bases at V and 5 bases at J; junction bases unmatched: 3. In germline, CDR1 is MNHEY, CDR2 SMNVEV (reference sequence). The CDR3 loop is CASSLTGGLETQYF. CDR3 nucleotides: TGTGCCAGCAGTTTAACAGGGGGCTTGGAGACCCAGTACTTC.

This clone was picked up a small number of times. The CDR3 DNA sequence: TGTGCCAGCAGACCTAATGTTGGGGCCAACGTCCTGACTTTC. It translates to CASRPNVGANVLTF. This chain connects TRBV6-4 to TRBJ2-6; D not certain. Germline loops: CDR1 MRHNA, CDR2 SNTAGT. The V gene lost 6 bases and the J gene lost 3 bases, with 9 bases spanning the gap. The CDR3 extends over 14 amino acids.

This clone showed up just a few times. The chain carries TRBV10-2 and TRBJ1-3; 7 bases line up with TRBD1. V dropped 4 bases and J dropped 0; count of bases not matched to a gene: 6. Germline CDR1 and CDR2: WSHSY and SAAADI. The CDR3 is 16 residues long. This CDR3 is CASSVRDSYSGNTIYF. In DNA form, the CDR3 reads TGCGCCAGCAGTGTCCGGGACAGCTACTCTGGAAACACCATATATTTT.

In the case of this clone: The identical CDR3 is also encoded by other nucleotide sequences in the sample. The CDR3 nucleotides read TGTGCCAGCAGTTCGTGGACAGGCTCCTACGAGCAGTACTTC. Translated, it gives CASSSWTGSYEQYF. The chain is built from TRBV28 and TRBJ2-7; 7 bases are a match to TRBD1. Losses at the gene ends were 4 bases for V and 0 bases for J; bases not matched to a gene: 3. The V gene's germline CDR1 is MDHEN and CDR2 SYDVKM. The CDR3 covers 14 residues.

This chain links TRBV28 with TRBJ1-5; D unresolved. Germline V gene sequence: CDR1 MDHEN, CDR2 SYDVKM. The V end was cut by 3 bases, the J end by 6 bases, with 18 bases between. This CDR3 contains 16 residues. DNA of the CDR3: TGTGCCAGCAGTTTGATCGTGCAGGAAGTCCGTCAGCCCCAGCATTTT. Its protein is CASSLIVQEVRQPQHF. The whole variable domain, remainder taken from reference TRBV28 and TRBJ1-5, is DVKVTQSSRYLVKRTGEKVFLECVQDMDHENMFWYRQDPGLGLRLIYFSYDVKMKEKGDIPEGYSVSREKKERFSLILESASTNQTSMYLCASSLIVQEVRQPQHFGDGTRLSIL.

This rearrangement joins TRBV1 to TRBJ2-1; TRBD2 was called by the table and not checked on the DNA. TRBV1 corresponds to a pseudogene. This CDR3 comprises 17 residues. CDR3 bases: TGCACCAGCAGCCAAGATTCTGGGACTAGCGGATACAATGAGCAGTTCTTC. It codes for CTSSQDSGTSGYNEQFF.

The CDR3 here is CASSLGEVRAPSYEQYF. For the CDR3, the DNA is TGTGCCAGCAGCTTAGGGGAGGTCAGGGCTCCCTCCTACGAGCAGTACTTC. V gene TRBV7-6 combines with J gene TRBJ2-7, with D possibly being TRBD2 (6 bases). Trimming removed 1 base from V and 0 bases from J, with 16 bases in between. The CDR3 spans 17 residues. Germline loops: CDR1 SGHVS, CDR2 FNYEAQ.

The rearrangement links TRBV11-2 to TRBJ2-1; D may be TRBD2 (5 bases). This CDR3 region has 16 residues. Germline V CDR1 and CDR2: SGHAT, FQNNGV. Trimming removed 7 bases from V and 5 bases from J, with 21 bases in between. The CDR3 sequence is CASTSEEEISHNEQFF. The CDR3 DNA follows: TGTGCCAGCACCTCCGAGGAGGAGATTTCCCACAATGAGCAGTTCTTC.

The chain recombines TRBV13 with TRBJ2-5; 7 bases line up with TRBD1. This CDR3 has 14 amino acids. V trimming: 4 bases; J trimming: 5 bases; junction bases outside the gene matches: 7. In germline, CDR1 is PRHDT, CDR2 FYEKMQ (reference sequence). The CDR3 sequence is CASSSNRGMETQYF. The CDR3 nucleotides read TGTGCCAGCAGCTCTAACAGGGGAATGGAGACCCAGTACTTC.

The V gene is TRBV27, the J gene TRBJ1-2; 7 nucleotides match TRBD1. Germline V gives CDR1 MNHEY, CDR2 SMNVEV (reference sequence). Unmatched junction bases numbered 13, after V lost 2 bases and J lost 7 bases. The CDR3 extends over 16 amino acids. The CDR3 DNA follows: TGTGCCAGCAGTTTAGGGCAAGACAGGGTATGGCGTGGCTACACCTTC. Translated, it gives CASSLGQDRVWRGYTF.